The source of this TCR beta chain is a study of patients and donors after allogeneic stem cell transplantation. This clonotype has more than one count but fewer than ten. Using its own MiXCR run on the RT-PCR reads, TCRdb lists one record per CDR3 protein. The sample lists 920,000 or so distinct CDR3 sequences, about a sixth seen once, with around 6% in the top ten. The CDR3 consists of 13 residues. J was trimmed by 3 bases and V by 4 bases; bases with no gene match: 5. CDR1 DFQATT and CDR2 SNEGSKA come from the germline V gene (reference sequence). The chain links TRBV20-1 to TRBJ2-7; 8 bases are shared with TRBD1. The sequence was collected from a human donor who was either an allogeneic HSCT recipient or a stem cell or donor lymphocyte infusion donor (not recorded which). It is not recorded whose cells these are; they may come from a transplant donor. The sample was blood, either unsorted or a sorted T cell fraction (not recorded which). The CDR3 sequence: CSANGQGLYEQYF. CDR3 nucleotide sequence: TGCAGTGCTAACGGACAGGGACTCTACGAGCAGTACTTC.